Sequencing of this T cell receptor beta chain was carried out in a study of blood T cell repertoires in COVID-19. Study details: Sites across the United States, Italy and Spain contributed samples from acute and convalescent COVID-19.

Deletions cut 0 bases from V and 5 bases from J, with 15 bases between. This CDR3 region has 15 residues. CDR1 is GTSNPN, CDR2 SVGIG, per germline (reference sequence). The data were produced by immunoSEQ multiplex PCR, yet TCRdb's version contains in-frame clones alone and is incomplete. The data hold fewer than 300,000 clones, with 70% to 90% observed a single time. This clonotype was obtained from a man aged 18 to 35 who had recovered from COVID-19. This sequence joins TRBV30 and TRBJ2-3; tentatively, D is TRBD1 (6 bases). What was sequenced was PBMCs or T cells enriched from blood (not recorded which). CDR3 protein: CAWSVVLGAVDTQYF. The CDR3 nucleotides read TGTGCCTGGAGTGTAGTTTTGGGGGCGGTAGATACGCAGTATTTT.